The 32 T cell receptor beta chains in this list originate from one sample, sequenced in a study of T cell responses to AZD1222 COVID-19 vaccine. Clones were sequenced by immunoSEQ multiplex PCR, and TCRdb holds only the in-frame ones, with some missing. Among 100,000 to 120,000 clones listed, less than 95% were seen once. The source material was peripheral blood, sampled 28 days after the second AZD1222 dose. The receptors here all came from an adult who received the AZD1222 COVID-19 vaccine.

This chain links TRBV19 with TRBJ1-5, with D unresolved. The CDR3 consists of 13 residues. Germline CDR1 LNHDA, CDR2 SQIVND (reference sequence). Trimming took off 4 bases at V and 16 bases at J, with 20 bases between the two ends. CDR3 DNA: TGTGCCAGTAGTAGCCGGGCCGATATTAGCGGTCATTTT. Protein sequence: CASSSRADISGHF.

This CDR3 reads CASSFGELETQYF. CDR3 bases: TGTGCCAGCAGCTTCGGGGAGCTAGAGACCCAGTACTTC. The chain uses TRBV11-3 and TRBJ2-5, with a possible D match to TRBD2 (5 bases). This CDR3 is built from 13 residues. The V end was cut by 3 bases, the J end by 4 bases, with 9 bases between. Germline-derived CDR1 and CDR2 are SGHNT and YENEEA.

The rearrangement links TRBV27 to TRBJ2-5; TRBD1 aligns across 8 bases. Germline CDR1 reads MNHEY; CDR2 reads SMNVEV (reference sequence). Germline trimming cut 6 bases from V and 7 bases from J; bases unmatched to any gene: 7. CDR3 length: 13 residues. DNA of the CDR3: TGTGCCAGCAGGCCGGGACAGGCGCGGACCCAGTACTTC. Translating gives CASRPGQARTQYF.

The chain combines TRBV18 with TRBJ1-1; D not certain. This CDR3 region has 11 residues. The V and J ends lost 3 bases and 8 bases respectively, with 7 bases between them. Looked up from germline, CDR1 is KGHSH and CDR2 is LQKENI. The CDR3 loop is CASSPGREAFF. Written as DNA, the CDR3 is TGTGCCAGCTCACCGGGCAGAGAAGCTTTCTTT.

The chain carries TRBV11-2 and TRBJ1-2; TRBD1 agrees at 7 bases. Germline values: CDR1 SGHAT, CDR2 FQNNGV. The V gene end was trimmed by 6 bases and the J gene end by 4 bases; junction bases not matched to a gene: 5. The CDR3 spans 13 residues. The CDR3 here is CASSSDRIYGYTF. The CDR3, as DNA: TGTGCCAGCAGTTCGGACAGGATCTATGGCTACACCTTC.

The rearrangement joins TRBV18 to TRBJ1-1; D remains unclear. The CDR3 length is 14 residues. V was pared by 4 bases and J by 1 base, with 10 bases between. Germline V gene sequence: CDR1 KGHSH, CDR2 LQKENI. DNA of the CDR3: TGTGCCAGCTCACTAACGGGAGAGAACACTGAAGCTTTCTTT. It specifies CASSLTGENTEAFF.

This clone was found once. The chain joins TRBV7-9 to TRBJ1-3, with D uncertain. The CDR3 spans 14 residues. Trimming removed 3 bases from V and 4 bases from J, with 10 bases in between. The germline V gene encodes CDR1 SEHNR and CDR2 FQNEAQ (reference sequence). The CDR3: CASSLAALGNTIYF. The CDR3, as DNA: TGTGCCAGCAGCTTGGCGGCTTTGGGAAACACCATATATTTT. The entire variable domain, with the rest obtained from reference TRBV7-9 and TRBJ1-3, is as follows: DTGVSQNPRHKITKRGQNVTFRCDPISEHNRLYWYRQTLGQGPEFLTYFQNEAQLEKSRLLSDRFSAERPKGSFSTLEIQRTEQGDSAMYLCASSLAALGNTIYFGEGSWLTVV.

The sample holds a few counts of this clone. The chain employs TRBV18 and TRBJ1-5, with 9 bases identical to TRBD1. From germline, CDR1 is KGHSH and CDR2 LQKENI. J lost 3 bases, V lost 3 bases, and 6 bases had no gene match. CDR3 length: 16 amino acids. CDR3 nucleotide sequence: TGTGCCAGCTCACCTGGACAGGGGATCGTCAATCAGCCCCAGCATTTT. Protein: CASSPGQGIVNQPQHF.

The chain recombines TRBV27 with TRBJ1-3; weak D call: TRBD1 (5 bases). There are 16 residues in the CDR3. CDR1 is MNHEY, CDR2 SMNVEV, per germline (reference sequence). Trimming removed 5 bases from V and 1 base from J, with 15 bases in between. CDR3 amino acids: CASSPTVGTSGNTIYF. Here the CDR3 DNA reads TGTGCCAGCAGTCCCACTGTTGGGACGTCTGGAAACACCATATATTTT.

The V gene is TRBV5-3, the J gene TRBJ2-3; 8 bases map to TRBD2. TRBV5-3 qualifies as an ORF whose function is uncertain. V lost 1 base and J lost 3; bases outside the gene matches: 1. The CDR3 length is 14 residues. This chain's CDR3 is CARSLCGGTDTQYF. In DNA form, the CDR3 reads TGTGCCAGAAGCTTGTGCGGGGGGACAGATACGCAGTATTTT.

The J gene is TRBJ1-4, the V gene TRBV10-3; D not certain. The CDR3 spans 14 residues. The germline V and J ends were trimmed by 7 bases and 5 bases, with 14 bases remaining between them. Germline V gene data show CDR1 as ENHRY and CDR2 as SYGVKD. As DNA, the CDR3 is TGTGCCATCAACAACGAGGGCCGGAATGAAAAACTGTTTTTT. This translates into CAINNEGRNEKLFF.

The chain combines TRBV7-2 with TRBJ1-1; D uncertain. Germline CDR1 and CDR2: SGHTA and FQGNSA. CDR3 length: 16 amino acids. The germline V and J ends were trimmed by 5 bases and 0 bases, with 16 bases remaining between them. CDR3 sequence: CASSPGWRTLNTEAFF. For the CDR3, the DNA is TGTGCCAGCAGCCCCGGCTGGCGGACCTTGAACACTGAAGCTTTCTTT.

V and J are TRBV7-9 and TRBJ2-2; 9 bases are a match to TRBD2. V trimming: 10 bases; J trimming: 2 bases; junction bases outside the gene matches: 8. The CDR3 length is 15 residues. Germline CDR1 reads SEHNR; CDR2 reads FQNEAQ (reference sequence). CDR3 sequence reads: CATRQAGGNTGELFF. The CDR3 region has the DNA TGTGCCACCCGTCAAGCGGGGGGAAACACCGGGGAGCTGTTTTTT.

The chain links TRBV19 to TRBJ1-1, with a possible D match to TRBD1 (5 bases). The V gene's germline CDR1 is LNHDA and CDR2 SQIVND (reference sequence). The CDR3 covers 15 residues. The germline V and J ends were trimmed by 3 bases and 6 bases, with 17 bases remaining between them. The CDR3, as DNA: TGTGCCAGTAGTATTTCGACGCGCCAGGGTCCTGAAGCTTTCTTT. This encodes CASSISTRQGPEAFF.

This clone was seen a single time. The CDR3 DNA is TGCGCCAGCAGGGGACAGTCGTTCCAAACTAACTATGGCTACACCTTC. Translated: CASRGQSFQTNYGYTF. The chain joins TRBV5-1 to TRBJ1-2; 7 nucleotides match TRBD1. CDR3 length equals 16 residues. CDR1 and CDR2 (germline): SGHRS, YFSETQ. J gave up 0 bases and V 5 bases, and 10 bases lay outside the gene matches.

This clone turned up a few times. The chain employs TRBV6-4 and TRBJ2-2; 7 nucleotides line up with TRBD1. There are 14 residues in the CDR3. With V trimmed by 3 bases and J by 3 bases, 1 base remained unmatched. Germline V gene lookup returns CDR1 MRHNA and CDR2 SNTAGT. CDR3 sequence (DNA): TGTGCCAGCAGTGAAGGGGGCGACACCGGGGAGCTGTTTTTT. This gives the protein CASSEGGDTGELFF.

The J gene is TRBJ2-1, the V gene TRBV5-1, with 8 nucleotides matching TRBD1. The ends lost 1 base at V and 6 bases at J; junction bases unmatched: 6. The length of the CDR3 is 15 residues. In germline, CDR1 is SGHRS, CDR2 YFSETQ. In DNA form, the CDR3 reads TGCGCCAGCAGCTTGATCCTGACAGGGGCCAATGAGCAGTTCTTC. This encodes CASSLILTGANEQFF. The variable domain in full, completed from reference TRBV5-1 and TRBJ2-1, reads KAGVTQTPRYLIKTRGQQVTLSCSPISGHRSVSWYQQTPGQGLQFLFEYFSETQRNKGNFPGRFSGRQFSNSRSEMNVSTLELGDSALYLCASSLILTGANEQFFGPGTRLTVL.

The V gene is TRBV5-1, the J gene TRBJ1-6, with 10 bases matching TRBD1. Trimming cost V 1 base and J 8 bases; bases outside gene matches: 12. The CDR3 runs to 18 residues. From germline, CDR1 is SGHRS and CDR2 YFSETQ. The CDR3 DNA reads as TGCGCCAGCAGCTTGAAGGACAGGGGGAACATTTTTGATTCACCCCTCCACTTT. This gives the protein CASSLKDRGNIFDSPLHF. Full variable domain (remainder filled in from reference TRBV5-1 and TRBJ1-6): KAGVTQTPRYLIKTRGQQVTLSCSPISGHRSVSWYQQTPGQGLQFLFEYFSETQRNKGNFPGRFSGRQFSNSRSEMNVSTLELGDSALYLCASSLKDRGNIFDSPLHFGNGTRLTVT.

This clone was seen a single time. The gene calls are TRBV19 and TRBJ1-1; D gene ambiguous. Germline CDR1 reads LNHDA; CDR2 reads SQIVND (reference sequence). CDR3 length equals 12 residues. V lost 7 bases to trimming and J lost 6 bases, with 12 bases between them. In DNA, the CDR3 is TGTGCCAGTAATAGGGCAGGCCCTGAAGCTTTCTTT. Translated, it gives CASNRAGPEAFF.

The chain links TRBV4-2 to TRBJ1-1; no firm D call. CDR1 LGHNA and CDR2 YNFKEQ come from the germline V gene. The CDR3 has 16 amino acids. With 1 base removed from V and 1 base from J, the gap between germline ends came to 13 bases. DNA for the CDR3: TGTGCCAGCAGCCAAGGACTAGGGTACCCGAACACTGAAGCTTTCTTT. This encodes CASSQGLGYPNTEAFF.

This chain joins TRBV12-3 or TRBV12-4 and TRBJ1-4; TRBD1 matches 9 bases. With 6 bases clipped from V and 10 bases from J, the junction kept 3 bases outside the gene matches. The CDR3 runs 12 residues. The CDR3 here is CASSPTGGKLFF. For the CDR3, the DNA is TGTGCCAGCAGCCCGACAGGGGGAAAACTGTTTTTT.

The chain links TRBV6-4 to TRBJ1-2, with no clear D. Trimming left V 0 bases short and J 7 bases short, with 12 bases between. Germline V lookup: CDR1 MRHNA, CDR2 SNTAGT. This CDR3 has 14 amino acids. CDR3 protein: CASSDSWQPSGYTF. The CDR3 coding sequence is TGTGCCAGCAGTGACTCCTGGCAGCCCTCTGGCTACACCTTC.

This sequence joins TRBV5-1 and TRBJ1-1; D perhaps matches TRBD1 (5 bases). V was shortened by 6 bases and J by 0 bases, with 15 bases between the two germline ends. The CDR3 consists of 15 residues. Germline V gene sequence: CDR1 SGHRS, CDR2 YFSETQ. The CDR3 is CASTQGVKLNTEAFF. The CDR3, as DNA: TGCGCCAGCACCCAGGGTGTGAAGCTGAACACTGAAGCTTTCTTT.

The chain uses TRBV5-1 and TRBJ1-4; 7 nucleotides align to TRBD1. With 1 base clipped from V and 4 bases from J, the junction kept 4 bases outside the gene matches. This CDR3 is 15 amino acids long. Germline values: CDR1 SGHRS, CDR2 YFSETQ. The CDR3 nucleotides read TGCGCCAGCAGCTTGCTGGGACAGTATAATGAAAAACTGTTTTTT. This translates into CASSLLGQYNEKLFF.

This chain joins TRBV2 and TRBJ1-1, with 7 bases identical to TRBD1. The CDR3 consists of 12 residues. Looked up from germline, CDR1 is SNHLY and CDR2 is FYNNEI. Trimming removed 8 bases from V and 9 bases from J; junction bases left unmatched: 9. The CDR3 DNA is TGTGCCAGCCACGGACAGGTGTCTAAAGCTTTCTTT. As protein: CASHGQVSKAFF.

The table lists this clone with a few counts. The chain recombines TRBV27 with TRBJ2-1; 7 bases fit TRBD1. The CDR3 length is 14 residues. Trimming cost V 4 bases and J 6 bases; bases outside gene matches: 6. Germline V gene data show CDR1 as MNHEY and CDR2 as SMNVEV (reference sequence). CDR3 sequence: CASSSDRVGNEQFF. The CDR3 DNA sequence: TGTGCCAGCAGTTCAGACAGGGTGGGCAATGAGCAGTTCTTC.

The J gene is TRBJ2-2, the V gene TRBV15; 9 bases map to TRBD2. This CDR3 spans 14 amino acids. Germline V gene lookup returns CDR1 LNHNV and CDR2 YYDKDF (reference sequence). The trim removed 9 bases at V and 0 bases at J, leaving 2 bases unmatched. The CDR3 DNA reads TGTGCCACTCAGCGGGGGGCGAACACCGGGGAGCTGTTTTTT. Protein sequence: CATQRGANTGELFF.

This clone was recorded once. This chain uses TRBV7-2 with TRBJ2-7; 10 bases map to TRBD2. Germline V gene sequence: CDR1 SGHTA, CDR2 FQGNSA. Trimming took 6 bases from V and 2 from J; bases not matched to a gene: 10. This CDR3 has 16 amino acids. The CDR3 sequence: CASSLSPTSGAYEQYF. CDR3 DNA: TGTGCCAGCAGTCTAAGCCCTACTAGCGGGGCCTACGAGCAGTACTTC.

The chain employs TRBV2 and TRBJ1-1, with no clear D. Looked up from germline, CDR1 is SNHLY and CDR2 is FYNNEI. Trimming removed 6 bases from V and 3 bases from J, with 8 bases in between. The CDR3 has 12 amino acids. The CDR3 loop reads CASSDVYTEAFF. DNA for the CDR3: TGTGCCAGCAGCGACGTTTACACTGAAGCTTTCTTT.

This clone was seen just once. J is TRBJ1-2 and V is TRBV19; 9 bases match TRBD1. With V trimmed by 4 bases and J by 6 bases, 3 bases remained unmatched. CDR3 length equals 13 residues. Germline V gene sequence: CDR1 LNHDA, CDR2 SQIVND (reference sequence). The CDR3 reads CASSTGTGNGYTF. The DNA for the CDR3 is TGTGCCAGTAGTACCGGGACAGGGAATGGCTACACCTTC.

V gene TRBV6-4 combines with J gene TRBJ2-2; no clear D gene. The V and J ends lost 6 bases and 3 bases respectively, with 14 bases between them. CDR1 and CDR2 (germline): MRHNA, SNTAGT. The CDR3 is made up of 15 amino acids. CDR3 sequence (DNA): TGTGCCAGCAGCCTCCGAGAGGCATACACCGGGGAGCTGTTTTTT. Translating it yields CASSLREAYTGELFF.

The CDR3 nucleotides are TGTGCCAGCAGCGCGGGAATCACAGATACGCAGTATTTT. It translates to CASSAGITDTQYF. This rearrangement joins TRBV5-6 to TRBJ2-3; tentatively, D is TRBD2 (6 bases). The CDR3 is 13 residues long. Trimming left V 4 bases short and J 2 bases short, with 8 bases between. Looked up from germline, CDR1 is SGHDT and CDR2 is YYEEEE.